A single sample is the source of the 5 T cell receptor beta chains below, sequenced in a study of T-cell reconstitution after alpha-beta-depleted transplantation in children. Preparing the TCRbeta library involved the use of unique molecular identifiers. Via MiXCR, TCRdb re-called the PCR reads, giving one row per CDR3 protein. The table includes approximately 27,000 distinct CDR3 sequences, roughly a sixth detected once. Here the sequenced sample was PBMCs, mostly from graft donor cells, taken 60 days after TCRalphabeta/CD19-depleted stem cell transplant. The receptors were gathered from a male patient between 2 and 9 years old who had a stem cell transplant for acute lymphoblastic leukemia, so the T cells may come from the graft donor.

This clonotype was seen a few times. The chain has TRBV28 and TRBJ2-7, with D uncertain. CDR1 and CDR2 from the germline V gene are MDHEN and SYDVKM. Trimming removed 6 bases from V and 3 bases from J, with 9 bases in between. CDR3 length: 12 amino acids. The CDR3 spells CASSLNYYEQYF. CDR3 DNA sequence: TGTGCCAGCAGCCTGAATTACTACGAGCAGTACTTC.

This clonotype was found a few times. The J gene is TRBJ1-6, the V gene TRBV10-3; 7 bases map to TRBD1. The CDR3 length is 16 residues. The germline V gene encodes CDR1 ENHRY and CDR2 SYGVKD. J gave up 7 bases and V 3 bases, and 9 bases lay outside the gene matches. The CDR3 is CAISDPGGQSNSPLHF. The CDR3 DNA follows: TGTGCCATCAGTGACCCTGGGGGACAGAGCAATTCACCCCTCCACTTT.

The J gene is TRBJ2-1, the V gene TRBV18, with 10 bases lining up with TRBD2. Germline loops: CDR1 KGHSH, CDR2 LQKENI. The CDR3 totals 16 residues. V was clipped by 1 base and J by 8 bases; unmatched bases: 8. CDR3 sequence reads: CASSPLSSGSDDEQFF. The CDR3 nucleotides are TGTGCCAGCTCACCACTATCTAGCGGGAGTGACGATGAGCAGTTCTTC.

CDR3 loop: CASSSFGGRETQYF. The CDR3 nucleotides read TGTGCCAGCAGTTCCTTCGGGGGGAGGGAGACCCAGTACTTC. The chain combines TRBV12-3 or TRBV12-4 with TRBJ2-5; 7 positions match TRBD2. The CDR3 runs 14 residues. Trimming took 4 bases from V and 5 from J; bases not matched to a gene: 7.

The sample holds many counts of this clonotype. The chain links TRBV14 to TRBJ2-1; a weak D match, TRBD1 (5 bases). Germline lookup yields CDR1 SGHDN and CDR2 FVKESK. CDR3 size: 14 residues. V lost 6 bases to trimming and J lost 8 bases, with 17 bases between them. The CDR3: CASRGAKWWDEQFF. CDR3 sequence (DNA): TGTGCCAGCAGAGGGGCAAAATGGTGGGATGAGCAGTTCTTC. Filled out from reference TRBV14 and TRBJ2-1, the complete variable domain reads EAGVTQFPSHSVIEKGQTVTLRCDPISGHDNLYWYRRVMGKEIKFLLHFVKESKQDESGMPNNRFLAERTGGTYSTLKVQPAELEDSGVYFCASRGAKWWDEQFFGPGTRLTVL.